A selection of T cell receptor beta chains follows, all from one sample in a study of blood T cell repertoires in COVID-19. The assay was immunoSEQ multiplex PCR, and TCRdb's table has in-frame clones only and misses some. This table has around 160,000 clones, more than 70% appearing once. The specimen was peripheral blood. The receptors here all came from a man aged 60 to 75 with active or convalescent COVID-19. Both conserved end residues are part of each CDR3.

CDR3 length,V gene,J gene,CDR3 protein
15,TRBV13,TRBJ1-4,CASSERAGTNEKLFF
12,TRBV12-3/TRBV12-4,TRBJ1-3,CASKGFENTIYF
13,TRBV5-8,TRBJ1-1,CASSFSGEGEAFF
16,TRBV4-1,TRBJ1-5,CASSQEGDRVYQPQHF
14,TRBV6-5,TRBJ1-2,CASRSGRGVYGYTF
15,TRBV5-6,TRBJ1-1,CASSPDPDRGTEAFF
15,TRBV9,TRBJ2-7,CASSVASLAGAEQYF
13,TRBV28,TRBJ2-3,CASSTPGVDTQYF
16,TRBV5-1,TRBJ2-3,CASGPGQGGWTDTQYF
18,TRBV21-1,TRBJ1-6,CASSKVPPRTPYNSPLHF
14,TRBV19,TRBJ1-2,CASSIDRSNYGYTF
13,TRBV7-9,TRBJ2-7,CASTWAGAYEQYF
13,TRBV28,TRBJ1-6,CASRGTGASPLHF
12,TRBV30,TRBJ2-1,CAWSLRENEQFF
17,TRBV9,TRBJ2-2,CASSSRTGGMSTGELFF
15,TRBV11-2,TRBJ2-7,CASSLGASGRPWEHF
13,TRBV11-2,TRBJ1-5,CASSLQGAQPQHF